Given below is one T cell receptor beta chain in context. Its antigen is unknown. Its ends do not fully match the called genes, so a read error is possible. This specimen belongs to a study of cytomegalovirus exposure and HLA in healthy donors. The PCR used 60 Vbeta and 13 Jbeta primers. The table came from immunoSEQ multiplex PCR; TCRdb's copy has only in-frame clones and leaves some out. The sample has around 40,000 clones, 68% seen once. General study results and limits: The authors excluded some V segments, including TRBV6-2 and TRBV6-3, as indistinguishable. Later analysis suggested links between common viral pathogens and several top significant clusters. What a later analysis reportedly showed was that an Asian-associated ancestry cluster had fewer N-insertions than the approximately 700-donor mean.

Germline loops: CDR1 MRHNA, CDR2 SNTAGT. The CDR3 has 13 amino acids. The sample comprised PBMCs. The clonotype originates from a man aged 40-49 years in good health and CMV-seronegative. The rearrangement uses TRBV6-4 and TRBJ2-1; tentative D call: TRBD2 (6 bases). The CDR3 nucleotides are TGTGCCACCAGTAGCGGAGCCTACAATGAGCAGTTCTTC. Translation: CATSSGAYNEQFF.